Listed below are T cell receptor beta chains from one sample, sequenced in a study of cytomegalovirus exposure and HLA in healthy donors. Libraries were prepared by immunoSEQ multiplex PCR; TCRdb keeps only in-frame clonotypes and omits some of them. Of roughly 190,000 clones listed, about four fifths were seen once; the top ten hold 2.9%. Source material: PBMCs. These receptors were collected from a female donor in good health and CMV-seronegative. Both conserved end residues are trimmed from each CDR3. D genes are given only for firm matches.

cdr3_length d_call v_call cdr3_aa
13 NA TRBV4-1 ASSQAETGAYGYT
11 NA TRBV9 ASSVRTVNEQF
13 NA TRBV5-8 ASSSPTLINYGYT
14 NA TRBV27 ASSSLSSGAYNEQF
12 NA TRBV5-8 ASSFGGFNQPQH
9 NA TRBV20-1 SARTQGEQF
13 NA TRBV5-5 ASSFTGDYNQPQH
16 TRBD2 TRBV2 ASTLAGGPMSSYNEQF
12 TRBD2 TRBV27 ASSGGRAFNEQF
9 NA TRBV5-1 ASSSTETQY
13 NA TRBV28 ASRQDRHLYNEQF
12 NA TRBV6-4 ASSERSGTDTQY
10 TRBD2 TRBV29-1 SVALAGGTQY
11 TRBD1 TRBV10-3 AISERTGGTST
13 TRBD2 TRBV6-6 ASSYAGGSTGELF
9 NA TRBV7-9 ASSSRGTHH
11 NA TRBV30 AWSRDSRGEQY
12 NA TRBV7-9 SSSLTRAGEKLF
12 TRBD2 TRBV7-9 SSANWGGDNEQF
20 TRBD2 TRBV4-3 ASSQASKILSGSEETKNIQY
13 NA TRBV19 ASSIPQLFGSIQY
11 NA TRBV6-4 ASSSGDGEKLF
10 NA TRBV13 ASSTGTGEQF
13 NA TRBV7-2 ASSPVPEDINEQY
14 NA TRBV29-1 SVHRQTRQMNTEAF
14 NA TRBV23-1 ASSQSTQFRSYEQY
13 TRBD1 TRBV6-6 ASSYVGQGNNEQF
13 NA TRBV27 ASSPLGSAQYEQY
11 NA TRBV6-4 ASSQGPSYEQY
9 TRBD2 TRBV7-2 ASSYQRENY
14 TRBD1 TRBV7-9 SSSPSFGRGNYGYT
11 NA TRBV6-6 ASIGTRITEAF
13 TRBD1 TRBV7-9 ASSLAGTVSYEQY
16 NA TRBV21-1 ASSKDRIYIPYNSPLH
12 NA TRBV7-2 ASSQPGNSYEQY
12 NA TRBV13 ASSLNRRGDEQF
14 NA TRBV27 ASSLSPGIAYNEQF
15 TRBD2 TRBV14 ASSPNFGGGALNEQF
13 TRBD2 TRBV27 ASRGVSGGRNEQF
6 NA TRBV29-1 SVDGQF
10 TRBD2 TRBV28 AIASGTTEQY
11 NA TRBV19 ASSIGGPGELF
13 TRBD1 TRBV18 ASSPGGQMSYEQY
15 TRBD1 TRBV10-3 ATRLLQGAPRGTEAF
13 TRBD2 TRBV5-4 ASSSITGGTYEQY
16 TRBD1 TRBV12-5 ASGTTEGDRGSTGELF
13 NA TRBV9 ASSVARGNTGELF
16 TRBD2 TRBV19 ASSIHPLAGVWGGEQF
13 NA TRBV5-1 ASRPSDRPNEKLF
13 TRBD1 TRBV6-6 ASILDRNSNQPQH
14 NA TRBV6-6 ASSYDSPAPNTEAF